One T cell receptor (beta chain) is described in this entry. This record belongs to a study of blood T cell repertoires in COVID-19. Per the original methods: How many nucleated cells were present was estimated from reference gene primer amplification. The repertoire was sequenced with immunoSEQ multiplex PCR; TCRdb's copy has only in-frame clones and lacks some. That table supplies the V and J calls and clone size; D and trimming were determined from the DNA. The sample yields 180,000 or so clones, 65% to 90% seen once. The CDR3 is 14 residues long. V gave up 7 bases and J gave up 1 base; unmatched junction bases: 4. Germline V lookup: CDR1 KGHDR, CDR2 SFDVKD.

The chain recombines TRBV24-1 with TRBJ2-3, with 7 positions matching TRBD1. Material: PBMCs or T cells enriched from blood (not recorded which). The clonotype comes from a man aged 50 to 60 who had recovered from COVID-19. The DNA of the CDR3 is TGTGCCACCAGCAGGGACAGAGGCACAGATACGCAGTATTTT. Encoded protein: CATSRDRGTDTQYF.